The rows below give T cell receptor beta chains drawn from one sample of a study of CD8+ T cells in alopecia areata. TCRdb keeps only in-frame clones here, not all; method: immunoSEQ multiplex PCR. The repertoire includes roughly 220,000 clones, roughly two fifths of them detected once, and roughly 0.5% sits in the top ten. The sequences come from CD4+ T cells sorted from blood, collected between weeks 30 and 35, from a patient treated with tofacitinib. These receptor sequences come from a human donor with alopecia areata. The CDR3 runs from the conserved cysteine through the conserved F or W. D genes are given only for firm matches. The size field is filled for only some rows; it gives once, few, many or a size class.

CATSRDPIGREQYF,TGTGCCACCAGCAGAGATCCGATCGGGCGGGAGCAGTACTTC,TRBV15,TRBJ2-7,.,.
CASSLAPLDTDTQYF,TGTGCCAGCAGCTTAGCCCCACTAGACACAGATACGCAGTATTTT,TRBV11-2,TRBJ2-3,.,.
CSARSGNTIYF,TGCAGTGCTAGATCTGGAAACACCATATATTTT,TRBV20-1,TRBJ1-3,.,.
CASSFPDYTEAFF,TGTGCCAGCAGCTTCCCGGATTACACTGAAGCTTTCTTT,TRBV5-6,TRBJ1-1,.,.
CASSPDQSYEQYF,TGTGCCAGCAGCCCGGACCAATCCTACGAGCAGTACTTC,TRBV4-2,TRBJ2-7,.,.
CASSVPGNESPLHF,TGTGCCAGCAGTGTTCCGGGGAATGAATCACCCCTCCACTTT,TRBV2,TRBJ1-6,few,.
CASSLDSYGYTF,TGTGCCAGCAGCTTGGACAGCTATGGCTACACCTTC,TRBV5-4,TRBJ1-2,.,.
CASSLEVAGGLETQYF,TGCGCCAGCAGCTTGGAAGTCGCAGGGGGCTTGGAGACCCAGTACTTC,TRBV5-1,TRBJ2-5,.,TRBD1
CASSLPTRRDTDTQYF,TGTGCCAGCAGCCTCCCGACTAGAAGGGACACAGATACGCAGTATTTT,TRBV7-9,TRBJ2-3,few,.
CSVRQGRNEQFF,TGCAGCGTACGACAGGGTAGGAATGAGCAGTTCTTC,TRBV29-1,TRBJ2-1,many,TRBD1
CASSGGRGTNEKLFF,TGCGCCAGCAGCGGGGGCAGGGGGACCAATGAAAAACTGTTTTTT,TRBV5-1,TRBJ1-4,.,TRBD1
CASSLARGPNTEAFF,TGTGCCAGCAGCTTAGCGCGGGGCCCTAACACTGAAGCTTTCTTT,TRBV7-8,TRBJ1-1,.,.
CASSPHTRTGELFF,TGTGCCAGCAGCCCCCACACGCGCACCGGGGAGCTGTTTTTT,TRBV7-9,TRBJ2-2,many,.
CASSERGQTDTQYF,TGCGCCAGCAGTGAGAGGGGGCAAACAGATACGCAGTATTTT,TRBV10-2,TRBJ2-3,many,TRBD1
CASSPWTSSQVDEQFF,TGTGCCAGCAGCCCTTGGACTAGCTCCCAAGTCGATGAGCAGTTCTTC,TRBV7-9,TRBJ2-1,.,TRBD2
CASSGEQPNYGYTF,TGTGCCAGCAGTGGGGAACAGCCTAACTATGGCTACACCTTC,TRBV2,TRBJ1-2,few,.
CSVTPRGGGAEQYF,TGCAGCGTTACCCCCCGGGGAGGTGGGGCCGAGCAGTACTTC,TRBV29-1,TRBJ2-7,few,.
CASTGQWNTEAFF,TGTGCCAGCACGGGACAGTGGAACACTGAAGCTTTCTTT,TRBV18,TRBJ1-1,.,TRBD1
CASRPQGPRAGTRSNEQFF,TGTGCCAGTAGGCCACAGGGTCCGCGGGCCGGGACTAGAAGCAATGAGCAGTTCTTC,TRBV19,TRBJ2-1,many,TRBD2
CASTEGQAYNEQFF,TGTGCCAGCACCGAGGGACAGGCTTACAATGAGCAGTTCTTC,TRBV6-1,TRBJ2-1,few,TRBD1
CASSSYRDRGRNTEAFF,TGTGCCAGCAGTTCCTACCGGGACAGGGGGCGGAACACTGAAGCTTTCTTT,TRBV27,TRBJ1-1,.,TRBD1
CAWSATRTGVEQYF,TGTGCCTGGAGCGCGACTAGGACGGGGGTCGAGCAGTACTTC,TRBV30,TRBJ2-7,.,.
CASSHPAREPYNEQFF,TGCGCCAGCAGCCACCCCGCGAGAGAACCCTACAATGAGCAGTTCTTC,TRBV4-1,TRBJ2-1,few,.
CASSLSRAGPGANVLTF,TGCGCCAGCAGCCTCTCTAGAGCGGGGCCTGGGGCCAACGTCCTGACTTTC,TRBV4-1,TRBJ2-6,.,TRBD2
CASSLQGGKNIQYF,TGTGCCAGCAGCTTGCAGGGGGGCAAAAACATTCAGTACTTC,TRBV5-6,TRBJ2-4,many,.
CAWSRTVKDPQHF,TGTGCCTGGAGCCGGACAGTGAAGGATCCCCAGCATTTT,TRBV30,TRBJ1-5,.,.
CASRTGRAEAFF,TGTGCCAGCAGAACAGGGAGGGCTGAAGCTTTCTTT,TRBV6-5,TRBJ1-1,.,.
CASSFRGKQFF,TGTGCCAGCAGTTTTCGAGGGAAACAGTTCTTC,TRBV27,TRBJ2-1,few,.